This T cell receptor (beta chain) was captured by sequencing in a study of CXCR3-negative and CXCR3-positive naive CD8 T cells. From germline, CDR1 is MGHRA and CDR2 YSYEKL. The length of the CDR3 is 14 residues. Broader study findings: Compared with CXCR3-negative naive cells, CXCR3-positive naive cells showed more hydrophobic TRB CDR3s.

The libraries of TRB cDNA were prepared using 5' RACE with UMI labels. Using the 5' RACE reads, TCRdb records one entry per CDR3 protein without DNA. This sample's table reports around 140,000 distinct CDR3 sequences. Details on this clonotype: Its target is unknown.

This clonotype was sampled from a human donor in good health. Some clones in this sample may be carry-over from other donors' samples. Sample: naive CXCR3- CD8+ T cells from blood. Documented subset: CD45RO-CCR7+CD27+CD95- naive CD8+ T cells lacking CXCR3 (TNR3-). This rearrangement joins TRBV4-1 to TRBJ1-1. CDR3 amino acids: CASSQAVMNTEAFF.